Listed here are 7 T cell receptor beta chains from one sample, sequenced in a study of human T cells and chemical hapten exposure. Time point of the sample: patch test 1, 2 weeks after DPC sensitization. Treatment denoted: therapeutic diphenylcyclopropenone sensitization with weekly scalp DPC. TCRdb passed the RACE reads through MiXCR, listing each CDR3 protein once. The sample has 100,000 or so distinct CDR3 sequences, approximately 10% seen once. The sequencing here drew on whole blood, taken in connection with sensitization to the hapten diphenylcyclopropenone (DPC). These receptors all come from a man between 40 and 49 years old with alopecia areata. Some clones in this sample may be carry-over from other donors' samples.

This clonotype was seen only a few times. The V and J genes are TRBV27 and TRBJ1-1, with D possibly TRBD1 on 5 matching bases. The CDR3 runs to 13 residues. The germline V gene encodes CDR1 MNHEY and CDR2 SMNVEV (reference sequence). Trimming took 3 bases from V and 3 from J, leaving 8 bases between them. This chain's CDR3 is CASSLRTYTEAFF. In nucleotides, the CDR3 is TGTGCCAGCAGTTTGAGGACATACACTGAAGCTTTCTTT.

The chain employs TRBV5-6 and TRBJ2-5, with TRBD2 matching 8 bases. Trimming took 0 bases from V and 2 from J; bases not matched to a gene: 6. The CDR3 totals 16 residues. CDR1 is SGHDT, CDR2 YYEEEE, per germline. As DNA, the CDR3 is TGTGCCAGCAGCTTGGGGGGACTAGTAGTACAAGAGACCCAGTACTTC. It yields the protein CASSLGGLVVQETQYF.

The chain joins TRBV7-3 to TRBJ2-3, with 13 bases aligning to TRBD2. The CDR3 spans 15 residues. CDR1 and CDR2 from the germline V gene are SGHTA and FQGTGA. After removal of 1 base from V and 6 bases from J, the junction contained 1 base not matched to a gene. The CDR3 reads CASSLRTSGSDTQYF. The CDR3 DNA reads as TGTGCCAGCAGCTTAAGGACTAGCGGGAGCGATACGCAGTATTTT.

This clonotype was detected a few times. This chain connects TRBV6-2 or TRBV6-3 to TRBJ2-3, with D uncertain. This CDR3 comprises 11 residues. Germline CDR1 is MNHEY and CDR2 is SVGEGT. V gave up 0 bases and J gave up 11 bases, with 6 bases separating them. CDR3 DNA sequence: TGTGCCAGCAGTTACTCAGTTAAGCAGTATTTT. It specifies CASSYSVKQYF.

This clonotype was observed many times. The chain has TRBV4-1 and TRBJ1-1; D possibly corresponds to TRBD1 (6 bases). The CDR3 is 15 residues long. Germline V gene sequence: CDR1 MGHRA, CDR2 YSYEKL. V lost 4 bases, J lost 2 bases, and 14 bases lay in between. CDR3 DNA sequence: TGCGCCAGCAGCCCTTACTCACAGGGTAACACTGAAGCTTTCTTT. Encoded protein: CASSPYSQGNTEAFF.

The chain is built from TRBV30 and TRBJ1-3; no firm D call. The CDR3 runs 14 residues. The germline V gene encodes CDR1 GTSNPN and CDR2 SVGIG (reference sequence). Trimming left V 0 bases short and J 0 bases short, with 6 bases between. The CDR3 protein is CAWSVGLSGNTIYF. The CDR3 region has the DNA TGTGCCTGGAGTGTAGGCCTCTCTGGAAACACCATATATTTT.

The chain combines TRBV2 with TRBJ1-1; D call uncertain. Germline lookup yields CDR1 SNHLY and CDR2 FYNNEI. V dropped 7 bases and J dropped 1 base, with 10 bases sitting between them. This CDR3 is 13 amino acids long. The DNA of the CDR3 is TGTGCCAGCATAATACTGGCGAACACTGAAGCTTTCTTT. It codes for CASIILANTEAFF.